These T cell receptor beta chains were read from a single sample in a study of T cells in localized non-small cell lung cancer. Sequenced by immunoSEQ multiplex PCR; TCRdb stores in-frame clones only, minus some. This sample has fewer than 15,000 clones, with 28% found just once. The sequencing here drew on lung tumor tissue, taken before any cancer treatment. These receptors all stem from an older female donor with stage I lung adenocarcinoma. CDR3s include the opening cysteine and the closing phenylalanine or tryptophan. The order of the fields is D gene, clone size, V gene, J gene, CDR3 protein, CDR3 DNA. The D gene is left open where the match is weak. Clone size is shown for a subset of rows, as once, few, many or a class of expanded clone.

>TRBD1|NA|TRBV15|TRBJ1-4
CATSGPYRGRPLNEKLFF
TGTGCCACCAGCGGGCCCTATAGGGGGCGCCCCCTGAATGAAAAACTGTTTTTT
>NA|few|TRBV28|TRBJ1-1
CASTLRGTEAFF
TGTGCCAGCACCTTGCGGGGCACTGAAGCTTTCTTT
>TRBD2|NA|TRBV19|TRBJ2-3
CASSSGGGHTDTQYF
TGTGCCAGTAGTAGTGGCGGGGGGCACACAGATACGCAGTATTTT
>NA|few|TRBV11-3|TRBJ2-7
CASSLTPAVPSYEQYF
TGTGCCAGCAGCTTAACCCCAGCGGTCCCTTCCTACGAGCAGTACTTC
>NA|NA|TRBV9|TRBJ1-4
CASSVGGPASWNEKLFF
TGTGCCAGCAGCGTAGGGGGACCGGCCTCCTGGAATGAAAAACTGTTTTTT
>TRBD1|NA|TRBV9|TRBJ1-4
CASSEQGVGGNEKLFF
TGTGCCAGCAGTGAACAGGGGGTAGGAGGTAATGAAAAACTGTTTTTT
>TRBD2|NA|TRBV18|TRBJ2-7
CASSPTAGGLHEQYF
TGTGCCAGCTCACCCACAGCGGGGGGGCTCCACGAGCAGTACTTC
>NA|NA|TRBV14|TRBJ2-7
CASSPDRRREYF
TGTGCCAGCAGCCCAGACAGGAGGCGAGAGTACTTC
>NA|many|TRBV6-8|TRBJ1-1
CASSYGGASGTEAFF
TGTGCCAGCAGTTATGGGGGGGCCTCCGGCACTGAAGCTTTCTTT
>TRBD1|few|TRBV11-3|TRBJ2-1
CASSRDSLDNEQFF
TGTGCCAGCAGCCGGGACAGCCTAGACAATGAGCAGTTCTTC